One sample yielded the 3 T cell receptor beta chains listed below, sequenced in a study of blood T cell repertoires in COVID-19. Assay used: immunoSEQ multiplex PCR; TCRdb lists only in-frame clones, some missing. In the table there are 250,000 or so clones, roughly 85% of which are singletons. The sequencing input was peripheral blood. The receptor source for this set is a man aged 18 to 29 with active or convalescent COVID-19.

The chain has TRBV21-1 and TRBJ2-7; the DNA was not compared with TRBD2, the D call given in the table. TRBV21-1 is classified as a pseudogene. This CDR3 spans 16 amino acids. The CDR3 nucleotides are TGTGCCAGCAGCAAAATGGGACTAGCGGGAAGGCACGAGCAGTACTTC. Translated, it gives CASSKMGLAGRHEQYF.

The V gene is TRBV30, the J gene TRBJ1-3; D remains ambiguous. V gave up 8 bases and J gave up 0 bases, with 14 bases separating them. From germline, CDR1 is GTSNPN and CDR2 SVGIG (reference sequence). This CDR3 spans 14 amino acids. The CDR3 DNA sequence: TGTGCCGGCTCCCGGGATTTCTCTGGAAACACCATATATTTT. Encoded protein: CAGSRDFSGNTIYF.

This clone was counted a single time. The chain carries TRBV2 and TRBJ1-2; TRBD1 aligns across 8 bases. This CDR3 comprises 15 residues. V dropped 6 bases and J dropped 1; count of bases not matched to a gene: 7. Germline lookup yields CDR1 SNHLY and CDR2 FYNNEI. The CDR3 bases are TGTGCCAGCAGCCGTGGACAGGGAGGTAACTATGGCTACACCTTC. Translating gives CASSRGQGGNYGYTF.